A selection of T cell receptor beta chains follows, all from one sample in a study of shared clonotypes between healthy human individuals. Here immunoSEQ multiplex PCR was the method, and the copy in TCRdb shows in-frame clones only, minus some. There are 500,000 to 700,000 clones in the sample; roughly 95% occur only once, and about 0.11% lies in the top ten. Material for sequencing was naive CD8+ T cells sorted from blood. The receptors originated from a woman aged 25 to 45 in good health. CDR3s include the opening cysteine and the closing phenylalanine or tryptophan. Each record gives: CDR3 length, V gene, J gene, D gene, clone size, CDR3 protein, CDR3 DNA. D genes are given only for firm matches. Clone size is not always given. Where it is, it says once, few, many or a class for expanded clones.

CDR3 length: 16; V gene: TRBV7-6; J gene: TRBJ2-3; D gene: TRBD1; clone size: .; CDR3 protein: CASSFGTGGAKDTQYF; CDR3 DNA: TGTGCCAGCAGCTTCGGGACAGGGGGCGCAAAAGATACGCAGTATTTT
CDR3 length: 17; V gene: TRBV27; J gene: TRBJ2-3; D gene: .; clone size: .; CDR3 protein: CASSYVLPRVSTDTQYF; CDR3 DNA: TGTGCCAGCAGTTATGTGTTGCCCAGGGTGAGCACAGATACGCAGTATTTT
CDR3 length: 14; V gene: TRBV6-1; J gene: TRBJ2-1; D gene: .; clone size: .; CDR3 protein: CASSERSGFGEQFF; CDR3 DNA: TGTGCCAGCAGTGAGAGGTCCGGTTTCGGTGAGCAGTTCTTC
CDR3 length: 13; V gene: TRBV9; J gene: TRBJ1-1; D gene: .; clone size: .; CDR3 protein: CASSPPSSTEAFF; CDR3 DNA: TGTGCCAGCAGCCCCCCGTCCTCGACAGAAGCTTTCTTT
CDR3 length: 14; V gene: TRBV7-7; J gene: TRBJ2-7; D gene: TRBD1; clone size: .; CDR3 protein: CASSPGTGPYEQYF; CDR3 DNA: TGTGCCAGCAGCCCCGGGACAGGGCCCTACGAGCAGTACTTC
CDR3 length: 14; V gene: TRBV7-9; J gene: TRBJ2-3; D gene: .; clone size: .; CDR3 protein: CASSRLEGRDTQYF; CDR3 DNA: TGTGCCAGCAGCCGTTTAGAGGGGCGGGATACGCAGTATTTT
CDR3 length: 15; V gene: TRBV28; J gene: TRBJ2-7; D gene: .; clone size: .; CDR3 protein: CASSLAPTASYEQYF; CDR3 DNA: TGTGCCAGCAGTCTAGCTCCCACAGCCTCCTACGAGCAGTACTTC
CDR3 length: 15; V gene: TRBV29-1; J gene: TRBJ1-2; D gene: TRBD1; clone size: once; CDR3 protein: CSVPDLGQGKYGYTF; CDR3 DNA: TGCAGCGTTCCCGATCTAGGACAGGGGAAATATGGCTACACCTTC
CDR3 length: 15; V gene: TRBV5-6; J gene: TRBJ1-1; D gene: .; clone size: .; CDR3 protein: CASSPQTDLNTEAFF; CDR3 DNA: TGTGCCAGCAGCCCACAGACAGACCTGAACACTGAAGCTTTCTTT
CDR3 length: 19; V gene: TRBV7-8; J gene: TRBJ2-7; D gene: TRBD2; clone size: .; CDR3 protein: CASSLGGPTSEDFSYEQYF; CDR3 DNA: TGTGCCAGCAGCTTAGGAGGGCCCACTAGCGAAGATTTTTCCTACGAGCAGTACTTC
CDR3 length: 13; V gene: TRBV6-1; J gene: TRBJ2-1; D gene: .; clone size: .; CDR3 protein: CAGGILAHNEQFF; CDR3 DNA: TGTGCCGGCGGAATCCTTGCCCACAATGAGCAGTTCTTC
CDR3 length: 13; V gene: TRBV28; J gene: TRBJ2-1; D gene: .; clone size: .; CDR3 protein: CASSLLVDNEQFF; CDR3 DNA: TGTGCCAGCAGTTTATTAGTGGACAATGAGCAGTTCTTC
CDR3 length: 13; V gene: TRBV28; J gene: TRBJ2-7; D gene: .; clone size: .; CDR3 protein: CASSSVGLYEQYF; CDR3 DNA: TGTGCCAGCAGTTCCGTGGGCCTCTACGAGCAGTACTTC
CDR3 length: 13; V gene: TRBV27; J gene: TRBJ1-2; D gene: .; clone size: few; CDR3 protein: CASLGPPFYGYTF; CDR3 DNA: TGTGCCAGCCTCGGGCCACCTTTCTATGGCTACACCTTC
CDR3 length: 12; V gene: TRBV29-1; J gene: TRBJ2-1; D gene: .; clone size: .; CDR3 protein: CSVDLVGNEQFF; CDR3 DNA: TGCAGCGTTGACCTAGTAGGCAATGAGCAGTTCTTC
CDR3 length: 12; V gene: TRBV2; J gene: TRBJ2-7; D gene: .; clone size: .; CDR3 protein: CASRENRDEQYF; CDR3 DNA: TGTGCCAGCAGAGAAAACAGGGACGAGCAGTACTTC
CDR3 length: 15; V gene: TRBV19; J gene: TRBJ1-1; D gene: .; clone size: .; CDR3 protein: CASSVFGGLNTEAFF; CDR3 DNA: TGTGCCAGTAGTGTCTTTGGGGGGCTGAACACTGAAGCTTTCTTT
CDR3 length: 17; V gene: TRBV19; J gene: TRBJ1-5; D gene: .; clone size: .; CDR3 protein: CASSISSLKQYWQPQHF; CDR3 DNA: TGTGCCAGTAGTATATCGTCCCTTAAACAGTATTGGCAGCCCCAGCATTTT
CDR3 length: 17; V gene: TRBV4-1; J gene: TRBJ2-7; D gene: TRBD1; clone size: .; CDR3 protein: CASSQTHTGGTPYEQYF; CDR3 DNA: TGCGCCAGCAGCCAGACCCACACAGGGGGTACCCCCTACGAGCAGTACTTC
CDR3 length: 16; V gene: TRBV9; J gene: TRBJ1-3; D gene: .; clone size: .; CDR3 protein: CASSPGRGALENTIYF; CDR3 DNA: TGTGCCAGCAGTCCGGGGAGAGGCGCTCTGGAAAACACCATATATTTT
CDR3 length: 14; V gene: TRBV14; J gene: TRBJ2-7; D gene: .; clone size: .; CDR3 protein: CASSHLSGAYEQYF; CDR3 DNA: TGTGCCAGCAGCCATTTGTCAGGAGCCTACGAGCAGTACTTC
CDR3 length: 14; V gene: TRBV5-1; J gene: TRBJ1-2; D gene: .; clone size: .; CDR3 protein: CASRPPGSVYGYTF; CDR3 DNA: TGCGCCAGCAGGCCCCCAGGCAGCGTTTATGGCTACACCTTC
CDR3 length: 17; V gene: TRBV4-1; J gene: TRBJ2-2; D gene: .; clone size: .; CDR3 protein: CASSQDRSAGPTGELFF; CDR3 DNA: TGCGCCAGCAGCCAAGATAGGAGCGCGGGACCCACCGGGGAGCTGTTTTTT
CDR3 length: 14; V gene: TRBV28; J gene: TRBJ1-5; D gene: .; clone size: .; CDR3 protein: CASTTPDSNQPQHF; CDR3 DNA: TGTGCCAGCACTACCCCGGATAGCAATCAGCCCCAGCATTTT
CDR3 length: 17; V gene: TRBV27; J gene: TRBJ2-5; D gene: TRBD2; clone size: .; CDR3 protein: CASSFLLAGGPEETQYF; CDR3 DNA: TGTGCCAGCAGTTTCCTACTAGCGGGAGGGCCAGAGGAGACCCAGTACTTC